This TCR beta chain was found in a study of graft-versus-host responses after intestinal transplantation. At the level of the study: Recipients received multivisceral, liver-intestinal, or isolated intestinal transplants.

Study findings and constraints: Patients with graft-donor T cell macrochimerism had high graft-versus-host to host-versus-graft clonal ratios in allografts.

TCRdb's table, derived via immunoSEQ multiplex PCR, lists solely in-frame clones and lacks some. The table records over 100,000 clones, roughly 91% of them present only once. V lost 0 bases and J lost 8; bases outside the gene matches: 9. CDR3 length: 15 residues. CDR1 and CDR2 from the germline V gene are KGHSH and LQKENI. In the case of this clone: Its specificity is unknown.

The chain carries TRBV18 and TRBJ1-2; 7 nucleotides match TRBD1. The material sequenced was unstimulated CD4+ T cells sorted from spleen or lymph node cells, taken before intestinal transplant. The TCR originated in a human donor who received an intestinal transplant. This CDR3 is CASSPPWGQGEGYTF. Here the CDR3 DNA reads TGTGCCAGCTCACCACCGTGGGGGCAGGGGGAAGGCTACACCTTC.